This entry is about one TCR beta chain. The antigen this receptor binds is unknown. Base qualities are not provided; no much larger clone lies one nucleotide away. This record belongs to a study of blood T cell repertoires in COVID-19 (TCRdb year 2020). Study-level background: The collaborator samples originated in the United States, Italy and Spain and spanned the acute and convalescent phases of COVID-19. Where available, HLA class I and class II types were taken from metadata supplied by the sample provider and were not determined by assay-based typing. The repertoires were released in a freely available public database intended as a resource for research on the immune response to SARS-CoV-2. The prospective study material was composed of cDNA or gDNA derived from T cells, B-cell-depleted T cells, or PBMCs. The sample metadata nearly always contained a de-identified subject ID, COVID-19 status, age in years and sex. The dataset comprised deeply sampled blood TCRbeta repertoires from subjects exposed to, actively infected with, or recovered from COVID-19. The samples were drawn from two sources: the first 160 participants of the ongoing ImmuneRACE study, and over 950 subjects contributed by 6 global collaborators. Overall study outcomes, separate from this receptor: Clinical and demographic metadata were provided uncurated, with the amount varying by source and participant.

The collaborating institutions used their own protocols to collect whole blood in K2EDTA tubes. For TCRbeta analysis, collaborators shipped samples in one of three forms: frozen whole blood, isolated PBMCs, or DNA extracted from either of those sample types. The CDR3 holds 16 amino acids from the cysteine to the phenylalanine. The retained sequence is limited to the CDR3, 48 bases, with the frame set at the first base. Unmatched junction bases come to 8, with V trimmed by 5 bases and J by 0 bases. CDR1 and CDR2 are drawn from the germline V gene: LGHNA, YSLEER. The immunoSEQ Assay, a bias-controlled multiplex PCR, was used to amplify TCRbeta CDR3 regions from genomic DNA. Per the source publication's procedure: The number of nucleated cells in each sample was estimated by amplification of reference gene primers within the assay. To quantify the absolute abundance of each unique TCRbeta CDR3 rearrangement, sequence reads were collapsed and filtered. For each sample, productive Simpson clonality was calculated as the square root of Simpson's diversity index over productive rearrangements. This is the immuneACCESS table as TCRdb keeps it, with only in-frame sequences that have V and J called. A part of the clones is gone; compared with another copy, unresolved V genes explain less than half, and the rest is unexplained. The V and J calls and clone size are taken from that table; D and trimming were inferred from the DNA. The sample table shows 35,000 to 55,000 clones, and more than 70% are seen once. The ten biggest clones cover 3.5% to 4.5% of the sample.

Here the chain combines TRBV4-3 and TRBJ2-3, with 7 bases matching TRBD1. Sequencing used peripheral blood. The origin of this receptor is a human donor in a cohort sampled during active COVID-19. The CDR3 in this case is CASSSYLRGSTDTQYF. Here is the DNA: TGCGCCAGCAGCTCGTACCTCAGGGGGAGCACAGATACGCAGTATTTT.